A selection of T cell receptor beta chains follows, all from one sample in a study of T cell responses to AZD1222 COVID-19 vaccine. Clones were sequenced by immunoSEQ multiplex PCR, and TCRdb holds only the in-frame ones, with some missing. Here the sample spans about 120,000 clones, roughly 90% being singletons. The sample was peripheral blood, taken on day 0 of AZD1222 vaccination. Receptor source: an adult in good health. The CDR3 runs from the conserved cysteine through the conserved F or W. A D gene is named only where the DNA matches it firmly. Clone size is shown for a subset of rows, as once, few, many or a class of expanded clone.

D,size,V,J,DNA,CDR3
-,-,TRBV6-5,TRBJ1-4,TGTGCCAGCAGCCGTGGGGGGGTTGCTGAAAAACTGTTTTTT,CASSRGGVAEKLFF
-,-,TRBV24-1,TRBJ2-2,TGTGCCACCAGTGATTTCGGCAAAGCCGGGGAGCTGTTTTTT,CATSDFGKAGELFF
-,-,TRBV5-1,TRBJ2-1,TGCGCCAGCAGCAGGGGGGAGAACTACAATGAGCAGTTCTTC,CASSRGENYNEQFF
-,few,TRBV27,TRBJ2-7,TGTGCCAGCAGTGGGGGCAGGGGAGGCGAGCAGTACTTC,CASSGGRGGEQYF
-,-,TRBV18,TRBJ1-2,TGTGCCAGCTCACCCAGCAACCGGGATGGCTACACCTTC,CASSPSNRDGYTF
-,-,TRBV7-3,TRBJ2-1,TGTGCCAGCAGCTTGGACTATTCAGAGCAGTTCTTC,CASSLDYSEQFF
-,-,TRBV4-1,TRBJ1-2,TGCGCCAGCAGCTACCCCGGGACTACCGCTGGCTATGGCTACACCTTC,CASSYPGTTAGYGYTF
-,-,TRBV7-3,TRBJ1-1,TGTGCCAGCAGTCCAACCCCCCGCACTGAAGCTTTCTTT,CASSPTPRTEAFF
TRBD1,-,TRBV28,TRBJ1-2,TGTGCCAGCAGTTCACCCATCATCTCCCGGGACAGGGGGCCACACTATGGCTACACCTTC,CASSSPIISRDRGPHYGYTF
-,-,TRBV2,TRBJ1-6,TGTGCCAGCAGTCGGAGCTCTAGGGCCCTGAGCTCCTATAATTCACCCCTCCACTTT,CASSRSSRALSSYNSPLHF
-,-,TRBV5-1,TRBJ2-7,TGCGCCAGCAGCACCGTTAAGGTAAGCTCATACGAGCAGTACTTC,CASSTVKVSSYEQYF
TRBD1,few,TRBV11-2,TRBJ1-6,TGTGCCAGCAGCCCCCTTTTACAGTCCGGGACAGTAAATTCACCCCTCCACTTT,CASSPLLQSGTVNSPLHF
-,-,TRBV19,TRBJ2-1,TGTGCCAGTAGTGTCCCGGGGGATTCCTACAATGAGCAGTTCTTC,CASSVPGDSYNEQFF
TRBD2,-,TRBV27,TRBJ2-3,TGTGCCAGCAGCCCTTTGTATGAAGCGGGAGTAGAAGATACGCAGTATTTT,CASSPLYEAGVEDTQYF
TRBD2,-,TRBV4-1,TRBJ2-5,TGCGCCAGCAGCCAAGTTGCTAGCGGGTCCTTCGGAGAGACCCAGTACTTC,CASSQVASGSFGETQYF
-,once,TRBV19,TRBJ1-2,TGTGCCAGTAGTAGTAACAGCTACTATGGCTACACCTTC,CASSSNSYYGYTF
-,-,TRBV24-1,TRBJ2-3,TGTGCCACCAGTGACCAAGAGGATACGCAGTATTTT,CATSDQEDTQYF
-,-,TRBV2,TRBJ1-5,TGTGCCAGCAGTGGGTCCGGAGGCAATCAGCCCCAGCATTTT,CASSGSGGNQPQHF